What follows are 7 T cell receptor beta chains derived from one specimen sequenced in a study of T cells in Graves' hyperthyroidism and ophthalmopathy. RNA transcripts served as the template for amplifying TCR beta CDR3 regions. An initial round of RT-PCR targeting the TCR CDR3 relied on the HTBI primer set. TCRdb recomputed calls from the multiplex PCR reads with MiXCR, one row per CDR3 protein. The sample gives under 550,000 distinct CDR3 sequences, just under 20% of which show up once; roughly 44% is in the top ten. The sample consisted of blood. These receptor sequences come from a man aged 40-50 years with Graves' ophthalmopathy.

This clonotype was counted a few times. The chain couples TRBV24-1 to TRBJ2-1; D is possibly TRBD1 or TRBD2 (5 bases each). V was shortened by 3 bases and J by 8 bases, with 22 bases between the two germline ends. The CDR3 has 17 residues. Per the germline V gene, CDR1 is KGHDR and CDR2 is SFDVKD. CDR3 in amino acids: CATSDKKTGTGFYEQFF. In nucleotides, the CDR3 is TGTGCCACCAGTGATAAGAAGACGGGGACGGGGTTCTATGAGCAGTTCTTC.

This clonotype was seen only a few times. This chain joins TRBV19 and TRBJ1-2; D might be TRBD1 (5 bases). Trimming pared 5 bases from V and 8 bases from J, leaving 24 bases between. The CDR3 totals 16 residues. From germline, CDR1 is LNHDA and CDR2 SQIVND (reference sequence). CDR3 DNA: TGTGCCAGTAGTGCCCTCCGGGGCCGACACGGGGGAGGCTACACCTTC. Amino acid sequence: CASSALRGRHGGGYTF.

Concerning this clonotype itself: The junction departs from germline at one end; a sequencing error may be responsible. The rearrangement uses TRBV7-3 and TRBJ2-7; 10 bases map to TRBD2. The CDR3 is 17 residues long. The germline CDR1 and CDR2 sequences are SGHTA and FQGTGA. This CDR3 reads CASGLGSGGLARLEQYF. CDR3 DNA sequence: TGTGCCAGCGGCTTAGGCAGTGGGGGACTAGCGAGGCTCGAGCAGTACTTC.

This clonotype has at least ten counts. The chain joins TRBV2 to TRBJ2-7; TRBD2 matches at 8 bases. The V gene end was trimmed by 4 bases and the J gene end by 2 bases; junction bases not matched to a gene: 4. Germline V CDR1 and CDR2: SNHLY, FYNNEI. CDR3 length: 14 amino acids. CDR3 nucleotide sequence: TGTGCCAGCAGTGCGGGAGGGCCCACCTACGAGCAGTACTTC. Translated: CASSAGGPTYEQYF.

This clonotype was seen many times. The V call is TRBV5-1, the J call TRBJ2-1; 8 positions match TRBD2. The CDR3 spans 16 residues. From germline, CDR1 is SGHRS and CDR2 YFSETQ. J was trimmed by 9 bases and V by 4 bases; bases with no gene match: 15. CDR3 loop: CASSPAGLAFSSEQFF. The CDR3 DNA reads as TGCGCCAGCAGCCCTGCTGGACTAGCCTTTAGTAGTGAGCAGTTCTTC.

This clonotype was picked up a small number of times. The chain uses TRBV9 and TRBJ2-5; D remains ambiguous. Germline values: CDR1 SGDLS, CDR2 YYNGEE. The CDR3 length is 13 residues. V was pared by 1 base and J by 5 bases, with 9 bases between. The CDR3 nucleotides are TGTGCCAGCAGCGTACAGGTCTGGGAGACCCAGTACTTC. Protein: CASSVQVWETQYF.

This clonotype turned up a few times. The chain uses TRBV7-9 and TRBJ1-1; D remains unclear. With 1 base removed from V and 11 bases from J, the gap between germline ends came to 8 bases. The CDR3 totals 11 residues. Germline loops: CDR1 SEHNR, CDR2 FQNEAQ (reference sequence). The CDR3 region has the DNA TGTGCCAGCAGCTTAGGAACAGTTGCTTTCTTT. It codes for CASSLGTVAFF.